These T cell receptor beta chains were read from a single sample in a study of T cells in Graves' hyperthyroidism and ophthalmopathy. Each CDR3 protein gets one entry after TCRdb re-called the multiplex PCR reads with MiXCR. The data contain 600,000 to 850,000 distinct CDR3 sequences, around 20% of them seen just once; the ten biggest clones take up over 15%. Material: blood. The receptor source for this set is a woman aged 50 to 60 with Graves' hyperthyroidism that later progressed to Graves' ophthalmopathy. The CDR3 runs from the conserved cysteine through the conserved F or W. Each record gives: V gene, D gene, J gene, clone size, CDR3 DNA, CDR3 protein. The D gene is left open where the match is weak. Size is stated for part of the rows, as once, few or many counts, or as a class when the clone is expanded.

TRBV19	NA	TRBJ2-6	NA	TGTGCCAGTAGGATTGGGTCTGGGGCCAACGTCCTGACTTTC	CASRIGSGANVLTF
TRBV11-2	NA	TRBJ2-1	many	TGTGCCAGCAGCTACTCTACAGGGAACTCGAGGAATGAGCAGTTCTTC	CASSYSTGNSRNEQFF
TRBV9	NA	TRBJ2-5	NA	TGTGTCAGCAGCGTAGGTCGGCAAGAGACCCAGTACTTC	CVSSVGRQETQYF
TRBV19	NA	TRBJ1-2	few	TGTGCCAGTAAGCTAGGGTCCGACCTCTATGGCTACACCTTC	CASKLGSDLYGYTF
TRBV7-2	TRBD1	TRBJ1-2	NA	TGTGCCAGCAGGTTGGTGGGGTTCGGGACAGCAGACTATGGCTACACCTTC	CASRLVGFGTADYGYTF
TRBV10-3	NA	TRBJ2-3	NA	TGTGCCATCAGGGACTTCCTCCGCACAGATACGCAGTATTTT	CAIRDFLRTDTQYF
TRBV29-1	TRBD1	TRBJ1-2	NA	TGCAGTGCTGAGACAGGGGGCGCCTATGGCTACACCTTC	CSAETGGAYGYTF
TRBV29-1	NA	TRBJ1-2	few	TGCAGCGTTGATCTGGCGGGGAGTGGCTACACCTTC	CSVDLAGSGYTF
TRBV7-9	NA	TRBJ1-4	many	TGTGCCAGCAGCTTCCGAGAGGAGGCAACTAATGAAAAACTGTTTTTT	CASSFREEATNEKLFF
TRBV30	TRBD2	TRBJ2-1	NA	TGTGCCTGGAGTGTTGCATCACCGGCTGGGGGGAGGGTGGGCGATGAGCAGTTCTTC	CAWSVASPAGGRVGDEQFF
TRBV5-1	NA	TRBJ2-1	NA	TGCGCCAGCAAGCAGGACATGAGCTCCTACAATGAGCAGTTCTTC	CASKQDMSSYNEQFF
TRBV27	NA	TRBJ2-7	NA	TGTGCCAGCAGTTTAAACTCGGACAGCTACGAGCAGTACTTC	CASSLNSDSYEQYF
TRBV2	NA	TRBJ1-2	few	TGTGCCGCCGGACTCGGCAAGGGTGGCTACACCTTC	CAAGLGKGGYTF
TRBV12-3/TRBV12-4	NA	TRBJ1-4	many	TGTGCCAGCAGTCCTGAGGGGGTTGCTAATGAAAAACTGTTTTTT	CASSPEGVANEKLFF
TRBV28	NA	TRBJ2-7	many	TGTGCCAGCAGTTTAATTTGGGGCGAGCAGTACTTC	CASSLIWGEQYF
TRBV12-3/TRBV12-4	NA	TRBJ1-4	few	TGTGCCAGCATTCCCGGGGGCGGAGAAAAACTGTTTTTT	CASIPGGGEKLFF
TRBV20-1	NA	TRBJ1-3	NA	TGCAGTGCTAGAGGAGGGGAAGTCGGAAACACCATATATTTT	CSARGGEVGNTIYF
TRBV20-1	NA	TRBJ2-2	few	TGCAGTGCTAGAGCAAGAGGGGGGGGGATGAACACCGGGGAGCTGTTTTTT	CSARARGGGMNTGELFF
TRBV4-1	NA	TRBJ1-1	few	TGCGCCAGCAGCCAAGTTCCGCCTTCCCCGAAGAACCCTGAAGCTTTCTTT	CASSQVPPSPKNPEAFF
TRBV12-3/TRBV12-4	NA	TRBJ1-1	many	TGTGCCAGCAGTTTTCTGGCGAACACTGAAGCTTTCTTT	CASSFLANTEAFF
TRBV6-1	TRBD1	TRBJ1-2	few	TGTGCCAGCAGTCAATCCTGGGACAGTGGCCATGGCTACACCTTC	CASSQSWDSGHGYTF
TRBV18	NA	TRBJ1-3	NA	TGTGCCAGCTCATCAACGACAGCCGCCTCTGGAAACACCATATATTTT	CASSSTTAASGNTIYF
TRBV27	NA	TRBJ1-6	few	TGTGCCAGCAGTTTCACTGCAGGGTCTTCTAATTCACCCCTCCACTTT	CASSFTAGSSNSPLHF
TRBV18	NA	TRBJ2-7	many	TGTGCCAGCTCACCACGGGGGGATGAGCAGTACTTC	CASSPRGDEQYF
TRBV30	NA	TRBJ1-1	few	TGTGCCAGTAGTATAGACCCCCGAGGTAAGAACACTGAAGCTTTCTTT	CASSIDPRGKNTEAFF
TRBV11-2	TRBD2	TRBJ2-1	many	TGTGCCAGCAGAATAGCTAGCGGGGGGGCGTGGAATGAGCAGTTCTTC	CASRIASGGAWNEQFF
TRBV5-6	TRBD2	TRBJ2-1	NA	TGTGCCAGCAGCTTCCTAGCGGGGCTGAGGGGTGAGCAGTTCTTC	CASSFLAGLRGEQFF
TRBV2	NA	TRBJ1-1	NA	TGTGCCAGCAGTGAAGCGCAGGGGAGGGACACTGAAGCTTTCTTT	CASSEAQGRDTEAFF
TRBV7-9	NA	TRBJ2-2	NA	TGTGCCAGCAGCTTATTAGGACAGAACAACGGGGAGCTGTTTTTT	CASSLLGQNNGELFF
TRBV30	NA	TRBJ1-3	many	TGTGCCTGGAATGTCGGGGGTCCGGGAAACACCATATATTTT	CAWNVGGPGNTIYF
TRBV29-1	NA	TRBJ1-1	NA	TGCAGCGTTGGGGAAGCGGTAATGAACACTGAAGCTTTCTTT	CSVGEAVMNTEAFF
TRBV6-1	NA	TRBJ1-2	few	TGTGCCAGCAGCCCCCGGGACACCAACTATGGCTACACCTTC	CASSPRDTNYGYTF